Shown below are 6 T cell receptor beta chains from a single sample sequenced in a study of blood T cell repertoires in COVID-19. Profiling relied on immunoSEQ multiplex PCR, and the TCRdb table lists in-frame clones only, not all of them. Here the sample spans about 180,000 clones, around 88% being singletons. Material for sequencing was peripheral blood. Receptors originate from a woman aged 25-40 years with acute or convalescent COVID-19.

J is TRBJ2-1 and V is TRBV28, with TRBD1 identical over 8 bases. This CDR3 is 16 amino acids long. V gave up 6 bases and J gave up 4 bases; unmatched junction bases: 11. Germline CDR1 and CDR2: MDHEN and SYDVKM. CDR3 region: CASSPPTGQVYNEQFF. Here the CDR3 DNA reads TGTGCCAGCAGCCCCCCAACGGGACAGGTTTACAATGAGCAGTTCTTC.

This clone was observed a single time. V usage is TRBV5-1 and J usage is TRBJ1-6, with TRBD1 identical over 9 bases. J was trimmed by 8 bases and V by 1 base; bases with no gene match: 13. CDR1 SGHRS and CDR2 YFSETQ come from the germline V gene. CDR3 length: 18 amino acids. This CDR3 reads CASSLSGTGTVGDSPLHF. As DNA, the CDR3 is TGCGCCAGCAGCTTGTCCGGGACAGGGACTGTAGGAGATTCACCCCTCCACTTT.

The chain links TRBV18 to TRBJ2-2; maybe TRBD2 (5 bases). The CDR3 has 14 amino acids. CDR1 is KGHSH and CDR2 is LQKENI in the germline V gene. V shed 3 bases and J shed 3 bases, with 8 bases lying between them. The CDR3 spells CASSPGDHTGELFF. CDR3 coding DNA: TGTGCCAGCTCACCGGGAGACCACACCGGGGAGCTGTTTTTT. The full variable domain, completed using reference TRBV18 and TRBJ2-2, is NAGVMQNPRHLVRRRGQEARLRCSPMKGHSHVYWYRQLPEEGLKFMVYLQKENIIDESGMPKERFSAEFPKEGPSILRIQQVVRGDSAAYFCASSPGDHTGELFFGEGSRLTVL.

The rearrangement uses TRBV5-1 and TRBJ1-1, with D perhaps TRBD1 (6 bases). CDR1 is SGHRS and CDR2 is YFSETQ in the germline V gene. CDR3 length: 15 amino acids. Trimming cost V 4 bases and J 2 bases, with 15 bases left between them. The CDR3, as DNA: TGCGCCAGCAGCATAGATGGACAGTCCAACACTGAAGCTTTCTTT. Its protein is CASSIDGQSNTEAFF.

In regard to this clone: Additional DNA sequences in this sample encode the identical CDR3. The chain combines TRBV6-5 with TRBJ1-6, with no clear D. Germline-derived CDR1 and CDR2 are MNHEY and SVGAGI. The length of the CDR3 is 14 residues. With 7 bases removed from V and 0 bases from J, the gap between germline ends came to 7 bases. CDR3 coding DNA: TGTGCCAGCACGGGGTCCTCCTATAATTCACCCCTCCACTTT. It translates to CASTGSSYNSPLHF.

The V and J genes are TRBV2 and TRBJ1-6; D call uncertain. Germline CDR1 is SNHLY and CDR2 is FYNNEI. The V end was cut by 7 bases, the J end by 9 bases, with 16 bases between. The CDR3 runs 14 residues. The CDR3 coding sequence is TGTGCCAGCATACGGGAAGCCGAGGGTTCACCCCTCCACTTT. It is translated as CASIREAEGSPLHF. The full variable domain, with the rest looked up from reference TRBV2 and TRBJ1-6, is EPEVTQTPSHQVTQMGQEVILRCVPISNHLYFYWYRQILGQKVEFLVSFYNNEISEKSEIFDDQFSVERPDGSNFTLKIRSTKLEDSAMYFCASIREAEGSPLHFGNGTRLTVT.